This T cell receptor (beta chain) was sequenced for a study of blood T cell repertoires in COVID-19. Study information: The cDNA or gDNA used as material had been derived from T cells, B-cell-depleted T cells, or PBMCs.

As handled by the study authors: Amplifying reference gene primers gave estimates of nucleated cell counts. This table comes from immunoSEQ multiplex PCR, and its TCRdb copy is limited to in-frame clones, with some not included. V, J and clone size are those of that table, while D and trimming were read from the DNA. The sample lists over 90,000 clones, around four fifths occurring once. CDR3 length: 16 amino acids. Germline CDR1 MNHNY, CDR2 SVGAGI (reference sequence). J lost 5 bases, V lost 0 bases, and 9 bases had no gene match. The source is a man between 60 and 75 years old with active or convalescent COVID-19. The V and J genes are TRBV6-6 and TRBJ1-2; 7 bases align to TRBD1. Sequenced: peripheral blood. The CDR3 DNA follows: TGTGCCAGCAGTTACTCGAAACGGACAGGAGTTTATGGCTACACCTTC. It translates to CASSYSKRTGVYGYTF.